This T cell receptor (beta chain) was recorded in a study of T cells after yellow fever vaccination. The study, taken as a whole, reports: Weaker, the secondary response had a peak occurring faster, on day 5 versus 15. A small share of clonotypes appeared in both CD4 and CD8 compartments. The booster saw the reappearance of most primary-vaccination clones (approximately 97% CD4, less than 90% CD8).

V was trimmed by 7 bases and J by 1 base, leaving 23 bases between them. The CDR3 totals 17 residues. Germline CDR1 SGHDT, CDR2 YYEEEE. For TCR, cDNA came from 5'RACE template switching, which added a universal primer site and UMIs. Each CDR3 protein is one row after TCRdb ran MiXCR on the 5' RACE reads. This sample has more than 80,000 distinct CDR3 sequences, with about 5.8% found just once. About this clonotype: What it binds is not known.

The V and J genes are TRBV5-6 and TRBJ2-5, with D possibly being TRBD1 or TRBD2 (5 bases each). This specimen was CD8+ T cells sorted from PBMCs, taken 10 days after the yellow fever booster vaccination. This receptor was identified in a man aged 18-30 years who received the YFV17D yellow fever vaccine. The DNA for the CDR3 is TGTGCCAGCTGCCAAGAGGAGTGGGGGAAGCCCCAAGAGACCCAGTACTTC. Protein: CASCQEEWGKPQETQYF.